The entry below gives a single T cell receptor beta chain sequence along with its context. Its matching antigen is unknown. PCR used 60 Vbeta primers and 13 Jbeta primers. Some clones are missing from TCRdb's copy, which holds only in-frame ones; the method was immunoSEQ multiplex PCR. The sample lists around 130,000 clones, 70% to 85% seen once, with 2% to 3% in the top ten. This entry belongs to a study of cytomegalovirus exposure and HLA in healthy donors. Study context: Early released data comprised some 85 million unique TCRs from HLA-typed donors.

This CDR3 comprises 13 residues. V lost 4 bases, J lost 2 bases, and 7 bases lay in between. From germline, CDR1 is SGHAT and CDR2 FQNNGV. Study conclusions and caveats: For most subjects, TCR beta sequences were reported to predict HLA-A and HLA-B alleles with accuracy.

This chain uses TRBV11-2 with TRBJ2-3; D may be TRBD2 (5 bases). The specimen sequenced was PBMCs. This clonotype originated in a man aged 50 to 60 in good health and CMV-seronegative. CDR3 in amino acids: CASSSTTTDTQYF. The CDR3 DNA is TGTGCCAGCAGCTCGACTACCACAGATACGCAGTATTTT.